This TCR beta chain was identified during a study of identical twins (TCRdb year 2016). Study-level background: To test whether fetal clonotypes persist, the study used deep sequencing on TCR alpha and beta repertoires from monozygotic twins, unrelated adults of various ages, and cord blood. Replicate twin experiments were performed at different times using different library preparation protocols to rule out contamination.

What the authors observed across the whole study: In beta out-of-frame sequences, excess twin sharing was weaker, because having fewer shared sequences lowered the signal-to-noise ratio. Invariant T cells such as MAIT and iNKT could partly confound zero-insertion analyses, though diverse VJ usage argued against this for most clonotypes. Conclusions relied on cross-sectional statistical analysis, since the same donors could not be followed over many years. In monozygotic twins, recombination models systematically underestimated out-of-frame TCR alpha sharing, but the models matched the sharing seen between unrelated individuals. Out-of-frame TCR alpha sequences shared between twins showed an excess of low generation-probability sequences compared with coincidental sharing between unrelated individuals. Fewer insertions were carried by abundant cord blood beta clonotypes, a similar but weaker trend appeared in young adult naive repertoires, and no such trend appeared in memory repertoires.

Every donor in the study was a healthy Caucasian. Three pairs of female monozygotic twins, all aged roughly 18 to 30 years, made up the twin cohort. Positive isolation kits from Invitrogen were used to isolate the CD4+ and CD8+ T cell populations. In the case of this clonotype: This receptor's antigen is unknown. Per-nucleotide qualities are absent, and no much larger clonotype sits a single base away.

The protocol used for the library was 5' RACE. The sample was run on an Illumina HiSeq 2000. A universal primer binding site was added through template switching, and the final cDNA carried a unique molecular identifier so that TCR cDNA molecules could be counted accurately. First-strand cDNA for TCR alpha and beta chains was synthesized from specific primers in the conserved constant-segment region. Each cDNA library was double barcoded, with a SMART-Mk sample barcode plus Illumina barcodes, to control for contamination. TruSeq adapter sequences along with Illumina sample barcodes were introduced in two successive PCR steps. The TCR alpha and beta cDNA libraries were sequenced on the Illumina HiSeq platform using custom primers. From the authors' description of their analysis: Unique molecular identifiers were extracted from raw reads with MiGEC, and CDR3 positions were determined with MiXCR. For each individual, recombination models were inferred using an EM algorithm with the repgenHMM and IGoR tools. Shared clonotypes were analyzed with the tcR package in R, and sharing was normalized by the product of cloneset sizes. To study raw recombination free of thymic and clonal selection effects, out-of-frame nonproductive sequences were analyzed. TCRdb reworked the public reads: Q25 trimming with fastp, MiXCR clone assembly, productive beta chains retained. Entries are consolidated by CDR3 protein sequence, retaining the most common genes and DNA. The V and J calls come from TCRdb's annotation, not from the publication. This sample lists 500,000 to 600,000 distinct CDR3 sequences; 20% to 25% were detected once. The ten largest account for approximately 0.95% of the sample.

The V end loses 5 bases and the J end loses 2 bases, and a stretch of 15 bases separates them. Measured from the cysteine to the phenylalanine, the CDR3 is 15 residues long. CDR3 DNA is the only sequence kept; it has 45 bases, read in frame from the first base. The germline V gene specifies SGHVS as CDR1 and FNYEAQ as CDR2. This sample was shared with a second study, whose subject was T cells expressing NK-cell markers. The second paper further reports: In sorted CD3+CD56+NKG2C+, CD3+CD56+NKG2C- and CD3+CD56-NKG2C+ T-cell subsets from several donors, TCR beta-chain repertoires were profiled. Among the eight sequenced donors, seven were HCMV-seropositive and one was HCMV-seronegative. To restrict sorting to alphabetaTCR-expressing T cells, an anti-gammadeltaTCR antibody was added in several experiments. In about 6 donors, the dominant CD3+CD56+NKG2C+ clonotypes were found to rank among the top 10 CD8+ clonotypes and to make up roughly 1.0-7.0% of CD8+ T cells. Those dominant clonotypes were again the most abundant among CD3+CD56-NKG2C+ cells in several donors, at roughly 25-65%. Whether the expanded NKG2C-expressing T cell clones were specific for HCMV antigens was left unclear. Randomly selected healthy volunteers, three men and five women, were used as the eight sequenced donors. To determine HCMV serostatus, a commercial ELISA kit was used to detect HCMV-specific IgG in serum. MIGEC was used to demultiplex reads and group reads by UMI, and MiTCR was used to assemble and quantify clonotypes. To remove erroneous sequences, TCR cDNA sequences were retained only when supported by two or more reads. The tcR package was used for downstream repertoire analysis, with clonotypes matched between fractions based on CDR3 nucleotide sequence plus V segment. Antigen specificity was annotated against VDJdb with VDJmatch, allowing one amino acid substitution in CDR3.

Sequenced material: CD4+ T cells sorted from blood. The chain is encoded by TRBV7-6 joined to TRBJ1-1; a confident D gene designation cannot be given. This TCR was sampled from a woman under 30 in good health. The CDR3 is CASSPRRVPNTEAFF. Here is the DNA: TGTGCCAGCAGCCCACGAAGAGTTCCAAACACTGAAGCTTTCTTT. With the rest looked up from the reference TRBV7-6 and TRBJ1-1 genes rather than sequenced, the full variable domain is GAGVSQSPRYKVTKRGQDVALRCDPISGHVSLYWYRQALGQGPEFLTYFNYEAQQDKSGLPNDRFSAERPEGSISTLTIQRTEQRDSAMYRCASSPRRVPNTEAFFGQGTRLTVV.